This T cell receptor (beta chain) derives from a study of PD-L1 blockade in urothelial cancer. Time point defined: peripheral blood 6 weeks after treatment start. The authors spiked synthetic TCR analog templates into each PCR. The assay was immunoSEQ multiplex PCR, and TCRdb's table has in-frame clones only and misses some. There are around 66,000 clones in the sample; 88% occur only once, and around 11% lies in the top ten. On this clone itself: The antigen is undetermined.

Findings and limits, study-wide: The study found that durable-benefit patients expanded tumor-associated blood clones more at 3 weeks. Patients with below-median pretreatment blood clonality survived longer.

Germline assignment: CDR1 SGHAT and CDR2 FQNNGV. V was pared by 0 bases and J by 1 base, with 9 bases between. This CDR3 spans 15 amino acids. The TCR sequence derives from a man in his sixties with urothelial cancer. The source was PBMCs, collected around atezolizumab (anti-PD-L1) treatment. The gene calls are TRBV11-2 and TRBJ1-1, with D possibly TRBD1 on 5 matching bases. As DNA, the CDR3 is TGTGCCAGCAGCTTAGACCTCACAGGGAACACTGAAGCTTTCTTT. This sequence encodes CASSLDLTGNTEAFF.